The sequence of this T cell receptor beta chain was determined in a study of Ad26.COV2.S vaccination and SARS-CoV-2 variants. V lost 11 bases to trimming and J lost 3 bases, with 13 bases between them. The CDR3 length is 12 residues. The germline V gene encodes CDR1 SNHLY and CDR2 FYNNEI. As for treatment: around 19 received Ad26.COV2.S at low or high dose, single or two shots; about five received placebo; per-sample allocation not given. All samples were drawn on day 63, counting from the first vaccine or placebo injection. Data came from immunoSEQ multiplex PCR; TCRdb stores just in-frame clones and leaves some out. The sample includes about 680,000 clones, roughly nine tenths of them seen just once.

The input for sequencing was peripheral blood, taken in a trial of Ad26.COV2.S vaccine versus placebo. This receptor was identified in a person aged 18-60 years who received the Ad26.COV2.S COVID-19 vaccine or a placebo. The V and J genes are TRBV2 and TRBJ1-2, with D tentatively TRBD1 (5 bases). CDR3 bases: TGTGCCGGTAGACAGATCGACTATGGCTACACCTTC. Translated: CAGRQIDYGYTF.